The 26 T cell receptor beta chains below were found in one sample sequenced in a study of blood T cell repertoires in COVID-19. Repertoires were generated with immunoSEQ multiplex PCR, while TCRdb's copy carries only in-frame clones and drops some. The table shows about 100,000 clones, with 85% to 90% occurring only once. The sample consisted of peripheral blood. Receptors originate from a woman aged 60-70 years in a cohort sampled during active or convalescent COVID-19.

The chain couples TRBV28 to TRBJ2-5; D is unclear. The CDR3 is made up of 12 amino acids. Trimming removed 2 bases from V and 9 bases from J, with 10 bases in between. Germline V CDR1 and CDR2: MDHEN, SYDVKM. The CDR3 coding sequence is TGTGCCAGCAGTTTAGTTACCACTGCCCAGTACTTC. Protein: CASSLVTTAQYF.

CDR3 region: CASRTPLQRNQPQHF. The CDR3 DNA follows: TGTGCCAGCAGAACGCCTTTACAGCGCAATCAGCCCCAGCATTTT. V gene TRBV6-5 combines with J gene TRBJ1-5, with no clear D. This CDR3 has 15 residues. The germline V and J ends were trimmed by 6 bases and 2 bases, with 14 bases remaining between them. CDR1 is MNHEY and CDR2 is SVGAGI in the germline V gene.

The chain joins TRBV28 to TRBJ1-3; D might be TRBD1 (5 bases). The V gene lost 5 bases and the J gene lost 8 bases, with 16 bases spanning the gap. Germline loops: CDR1 MDHEN, CDR2 SYDVKM. CDR3 length equals 14 residues. CDR3 coding DNA: TGTGCCAGCAGTCCTGGGACCCCGGGGGACACCATATATTTT. Residues: CASSPGTPGDTIYF. Full variable domain (outside the CDR3, taken from reference TRBV28 and TRBJ1-3): DVKVTQSSRYLVKRTGEKVFLECVQDMDHENMFWYRQDPGLGLRLIYFSYDVKMKEKGDIPEGYSVSREKKERFSLILESASTNQTSMYLCASSPGTPGDTIYFGEGSWLTVV.

V and J are TRBV3-1 (or the pseudogene TRBV3-2) and TRBJ2-3; D uncertain. Trimming left V 0 bases short and J 6 bases short, with 10 bases between. Germline V gene lookup returns CDR1 LGHDT and CDR2 YNNKEL (reference sequence). The CDR3 length is 14 residues. CDR3 nucleotide sequence: TGTGCCAGCAGCCAAGATATCGCAGCGGATACGCAGTATTTT. Translation: CASSQDIAADTQYF.

This clone was counted only a few times. The chain employs TRBV27 and TRBJ2-1, with 11 bases aligning to TRBD2. This CDR3 comprises 14 residues. Germline CDR1 and CDR2: MNHEY and SMNVEV (reference sequence). V lost 7 bases to trimming and J lost 10 bases; unmatched junction nucleotides: 9. The CDR3 loop is CASTASGGSREQFF. In nucleotides, the CDR3 is TGTGCCAGCACCGCTAGCGGGGGGTCTAGGGAGCAGTTCTTC.

The gene calls are TRBV30 and TRBJ2-7, with D tentatively TRBD2 (6 bases). Germline V gene lookup returns CDR1 GTSNPN and CDR2 SVGIG (reference sequence). V gave up 0 bases and J gave up 3 bases, with 9 bases separating them. The CDR3 covers 13 residues. The CDR3 reads CAWSVVGGYEQYF. The CDR3 coding sequence is TGTGCCTGGAGTGTAGTGGGAGGCTACGAGCAGTACTTC.

V usage is TRBV6-5 and J usage is TRBJ1-3; D might be TRBD1 (6 bases). Trimming removed 2 bases at V and 4 bases at J, with 12 bases between. CDR3 length: 15 amino acids. Germline CDR1 reads MNHEY; CDR2 reads SVGAGI. DNA for the CDR3: TGTGCCAGCAGTTACGGGGGGGCGCGAGGAAACACCATATATTTT. This encodes CASSYGGARGNTIYF.

The J gene is TRBJ2-7, the V gene TRBV19; 9 bases line up with TRBD1. This CDR3 has 14 amino acids. Per the germline V gene, CDR1 is LNHDA and CDR2 is SQIVND (reference sequence). The ends lost 4 bases at V and 5 bases at J; junction bases unmatched: 6. The CDR3: CASSTRDRVDEQYF. Written as DNA, the CDR3 is TGTGCCAGTAGTACCCGGGACAGGGTAGACGAGCAGTACTTC.

The CDR3 reads CASSWSAGSHSNQPQHF. The CDR3 coding sequence is TGTGCCAGCAGCTGGTCCGCGGGAAGTCATAGCAATCAGCCCCAGCATTTT. The chain employs TRBV5-8 and TRBJ1-5; D unclear. The CDR3 contains 17 residues. Germline CDR1 reads SGHTS; CDR2 reads YDEGEE. Trimming cost V 3 bases and J 0 bases, with 16 bases left between them.

This chain connects TRBV27 to TRBJ1-1; D is unresolved. V shed 6 bases and J shed 7 bases, with 15 bases lying between them. The germline gives CDR1 MNHEY, CDR2 SMNVEV (reference sequence). The CDR3 extends over 13 amino acids. The CDR3 bases are TGTGCCAGCAGGACCGCAGGTCGCGTTGAAGCTTTCTTT. This encodes CASRTAGRVEAFF.

The chain combines TRBV10-1 with TRBJ2-7, with 12 positions matching TRBD2. The CDR3 covers 16 residues. The germline CDR1 and CDR2 sequences are WNHNN and SYGVQD (reference sequence). V shed 9 bases, J shed 2 bases, and the junction held 11 bases outside the gene matches. CDR3 region: CARTTASSGRAYEQYF. The CDR3 nucleotides read TGCGCCAGGACAACTGCGTCTAGCGGGAGGGCCTACGAGCAGTACTTC.

The chain joins TRBV5-1 to TRBJ1-2; D unclear. CDR1 is SGHRS, CDR2 YFSETQ, per germline. The CDR3 length is 14 residues. V was shortened by 0 bases and J by 0 bases, with 6 bases between the two germline ends. CDR3 residues: CASSLVSTNYGYTF. CDR3 DNA: TGCGCCAGCAGCTTGGTTTCAACTAACTATGGCTACACCTTC.

The gene calls are TRBV5-4 and TRBJ2-3, with 10 bases that match TRBD2. The germline V gene encodes CDR1 SGHNT and CDR2 YYREEE (reference sequence). Unmatched junction bases numbered 11, after V lost 3 bases and J lost 4 bases. The length of the CDR3 is 17 residues. In DNA, the CDR3 is TGTGCCAGCAGCTCCCGGGCTAGCGGGAGATGGGCAGATACGCAGTATTTT. This codes for CASSSRASGRWADTQYF.

This chain connects TRBV5-6 to TRBJ1-2, with a weak D call TRBD1 (5 bases). Trimming took off 0 bases at V and 2 bases at J, with 8 bases between the two ends. This CDR3 spans 14 amino acids. Germline values: CDR1 SGHDT, CDR2 YYEEEE. The DNA of the CDR3 is TGTGCCAGCAGCTTGGTCACAGGAAACTATGGCTACACCTTC. Protein: CASSLVTGNYGYTF.

The chain carries TRBV19 and TRBJ1-1; 7 bases match TRBD1. CDR1 is LNHDA and CDR2 is SQIVND in the germline V gene (reference sequence). This CDR3 is built from 13 residues. Trimming cost V 4 bases and J 7 bases; bases outside gene matches: 6. The CDR3 nucleotides read TGTGCCAGTAGTACACAGGGGAAGGGTGAAGCTTTCTTT. It encodes CASSTQGKGEAFF.

This clone was counted once. This chain links TRBV5-6 with TRBJ2-7, with D possibly being TRBD1 (5 bases). The ends were cut back, 0 bases at V and 4 bases at J, with 11 bases in the middle. This CDR3 is 14 amino acids long. Germline loops: CDR1 SGHDT, CDR2 YYEEEE. CDR3 sequence: CASSLAGQFYEQYF. As DNA, the CDR3 is TGTGCCAGCAGCTTGGCAGGACAATTTTACGAGCAGTACTTC.

The V call is TRBV10-1, the J call TRBJ2-1; 10 positions match TRBD2. This CDR3 is 14 amino acids long. Looked up from germline, CDR1 is WNHNN and CDR2 is SYGVQD (reference sequence). Trimming removed 11 bases from V and 2 bases from J; junction bases left unmatched: 6. CDR3 coding DNA: TGCGCCCCCGAGCGGGAGGGGCCCTACAATGAGCAGTTCTTC. Translated: CAPEREGPYNEQFF.

The CDR3 nucleotides read TGTGCCAGCAGTGAGTTGAGAGTCCGGTACAATGAGCAGTTCTTC. Translation: CASSELRVRYNEQFF. The V and J genes are TRBV2 and TRBJ2-1; no reliable D call. The CDR3 length is 15 residues. V was shortened by 3 bases and J by 4 bases, with 13 bases between the two germline ends. Germline CDR1 reads SNHLY; CDR2 reads FYNNEI.

This chain connects TRBV18 to TRBJ1-1; 7 positions agree with TRBD1. Per germline, CDR1 KGHSH and CDR2 LQKENI. CDR3 size: 14 residues. The junction had 6 bases not matched to a gene; V was cut back by 3 bases and J by 5 bases. The CDR3 nucleotides are TGTGCCAGCTCACCGAACAGGGGAAATACTGAAGCTTTCTTT. The encoded protein is CASSPNRGNTEAFF.

J is TRBJ2-2 and V is TRBV9; no clear D. Germline V lookup: CDR1 SGDLS, CDR2 YYNGEE. CDR3 length: 13 residues. Between the trimmed V and J ends, which lost 0 bases and 5 bases, there was a span of 5 bases. The CDR3 loop is CASSVGLTGELFF. CDR3 DNA: TGTGCCAGCAGCGTAGGTCTAACCGGGGAGCTGTTTTTT.

The chain is built from TRBV18 and TRBJ1-1, with TRBD1 matching over 7 bases. In germline, CDR1 is KGHSH, CDR2 LQKENI. The CDR3 is 16 amino acids. Trimming at V came to 2 bases and at J to 3 bases, leaving 9 bases not matched to a gene. CDR3 nucleotide sequence: TGTGCCAGCTCACCAACCCCGGGACAGACCCACACTGAAGCTTTCTTT. This translates into CASSPTPGQTHTEAFF. The full variable domain, rest sourced from reference TRBV18 and TRBJ1-1, is NAGVMQNPRHLVRRRGQEARLRCSPMKGHSHVYWYRQLPEEGLKFMVYLQKENIIDESGMPKERFSAEFPKEGPSILRIQQVVRGDSAAYFCASSPTPGQTHTEAFFGQGTRLTVV.

The chain combines TRBV21-1 with TRBJ1-2; the table names TRBD1, a call not compared with the DNA. TRBV21-1 is flagged as a pseudogene. The CDR3 totals 13 residues. CDR3: CASSLNQGDGYTF. The DNA for the CDR3 is TGTGCCAGCAGCTTAAACCAGGGGGATGGCTACACCTTC.

This chain connects TRBV2 to TRBJ2-6, with D unresolved. In germline, CDR1 is SNHLY, CDR2 FYNNEI. CDR3 length: 14 amino acids. Trimming cost V 4 bases and J 1 base, with 5 bases left between them. CDR3 sequence reads: CASSAVSGANVLTF. The CDR3 coding sequence is TGTGCCAGCAGTGCGGTGTCTGGGGCCAACGTCCTGACTTTC.

This clone was seen just once. This rearrangement joins TRBV2 to TRBJ1-1; no definite D call. V was clipped by 6 bases and J by 4 bases, with 18 bases between them. CDR3 length: 15 amino acids. CDR1 and CDR2 from the germline V gene are SNHLY and FYNNEI. The chain's CDR3 is CASRPEITESTEAFF. CDR3 in DNA: TGTGCCAGCAGACCAGAGATTACAGAGAGCACTGAAGCTTTCTTT.

The chain employs TRBV2 and TRBJ2-7; TRBD1 matches at 7 bases. CDR1 is SNHLY, CDR2 FYNNEI, per germline. This CDR3 comprises 11 residues. Trimming cost V 5 bases and J 12 bases; bases outside gene matches: 7. CDR3 sequence: CASSSTGFRYF. CDR3 coding DNA: TGTGCCAGCAGTTCGACAGGGTTCAGGTACTTC.

In this sample, this clone turned up once. The V gene is TRBV19, the J gene TRBJ1-3; tentatively, D is TRBD1 (5 bases). The CDR3 covers 13 residues. CDR1 is LNHDA, CDR2 SQIVND, per germline (reference sequence). The V end was cut by 5 bases, the J end by 4 bases, with 9 bases between. This chain's CDR3 is CASSQGGGNTIYF. As DNA, the CDR3 is TGTGCCAGTAGTCAGGGTGGCGGAAACACCATATATTTT.